Included here is one TCR beta chain sequence, with context. Its antigen is still unknown. The sample belongs to a study of cytomegalovirus exposure and HLA in healthy donors. Trimming at V came to 6 bases and at J to 4 bases, leaving 4 bases not matched to a gene. Germline V gives CDR1 LNHDA, CDR2 SQIVND (reference sequence). This CDR3 comprises 13 residues. Clones were sequenced by immunoSEQ multiplex PCR, and TCRdb holds only the in-frame ones, with some missing. The profile covers around 150,000 clones, with roughly 89% appearing a single time and around 3.1% taken by the ten largest. The study's findings and limits: In a later analysis, first-cohort TCR clusters were found to tend to co-occur in the 95 to 150 validation repertoires.

The specimen sequenced was PBMCs. This clonotype was obtained from a woman aged 18-29 years in good health and CMV-seropositive. The chain links TRBV19 to TRBJ1-2; 8 nucleotides match TRBD1. CDR3 DNA sequence: TGTGCCAGTAGAGAGACAGGGGTCTATGGCTACACCTTC. Its translation is CASRETGVYGYTF. Complete variable domain (other parts from reference TRBV19 and TRBJ1-2): DGGITQSPKYLFRKEGQNVTLSCEQNLNHDAMYWYRQDPGQGLRLIYYSQIVNDFQKGDIAEGYSVSREKKESFPLTVTSAQKNPTAFYLCASRETGVYGYTFGSGTRLTVV.